The source of this T cell receptor (beta chain) is a study of T cell responses to AZD1222 COVID-19 vaccine. Method: immunoSEQ multiplex PCR; TCRdb's copy keeps in-frame clones and lacks some. The table includes around 140,000 clones, almost 95% detected once. Comments on this clone: Its antigen remains unknown.

CDR1 is MNHEY, CDR2 SVGEGT, per germline. V gave up 2 bases and J gave up 4 bases, with 9 bases separating them. The CDR3 has 14 residues. Whole-study results and caveats: There were mostly white British donors and more females than males, and clonal diversity was possibly underestimated. As reported, nearly half of all spike-specific TCRs target variant regions that are unmutated. Increases in Spike-specific TCR breadth and depth were seen after two AZD1222 doses.

This sample comprised peripheral blood, obtained 28 days after the second AZD1222 dose. The J gene is TRBJ2-1, the V gene TRBV6-2 or TRBV6-3; D is perhaps TRBD2 (7 bases). The sequence came from an adult who received the AZD1222 COVID-19 vaccine. Written as DNA, the CDR3 is TGTGCCAGCAGTTACAGGGGGGGATACAATGAGCAGTTCTTC. The encoded protein is CASSYRGGYNEQFF.